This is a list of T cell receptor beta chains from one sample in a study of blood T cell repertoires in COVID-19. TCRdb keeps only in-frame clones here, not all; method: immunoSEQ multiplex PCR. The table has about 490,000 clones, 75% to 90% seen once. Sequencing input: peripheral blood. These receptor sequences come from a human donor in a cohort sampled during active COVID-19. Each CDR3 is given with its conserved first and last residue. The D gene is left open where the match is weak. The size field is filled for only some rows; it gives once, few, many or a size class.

CDR3nt: TGTGCCAGCAGCCCCGGGGGGCACGGCTACACCTTC; CDR3aa: CASSPGGHGYTF; d_gene: .; abundance: .; v_gene: TRBV11-2; j_gene: TRBJ1-2
CDR3nt: TGTGCCAGCTCCGGGCGCGGGAGTGGCTACGAGCAGTACTTC; CDR3aa: CASSGRGSGYEQYF; d_gene: TRBD2; abundance: .; v_gene: TRBV5-4; j_gene: TRBJ2-7
CDR3nt: TGTGCTACAGCAGTTGGGAGATCGTACGAGCAGTACTTC; CDR3aa: CATAVGRSYEQYF; d_gene: .; abundance: .; v_gene: TRBV5-6; j_gene: TRBJ2-7
CDR3nt: TGTGCCTGGAGTCGGAACCCTAGCAATGAGCAGTTCTTC; CDR3aa: CAWSRNPSNEQFF; d_gene: .; abundance: .; v_gene: TRBV30; j_gene: TRBJ2-1
CDR3nt: TGTGCCAGCACACGGGACAGGGGCGATATCGGGGAGCTGTTTTTT; CDR3aa: CASTRDRGDIGELFF; d_gene: TRBD1; abundance: .; v_gene: TRBV2; j_gene: TRBJ2-2
CDR3nt: TGTGCCAGCAGATTCGACAGATTCGGCTACACCTTC; CDR3aa: CASRFDRFGYTF; d_gene: .; abundance: .; v_gene: TRBV12-3/TRBV12-4; j_gene: TRBJ1-2
CDR3nt: TGTGCCAGCGCAGGGGGCGGGGCCAACGTCCTGACTTTC; CDR3aa: CASAGGGANVLTF; d_gene: TRBD1; abundance: .; v_gene: TRBV7-6; j_gene: TRBJ2-6
CDR3nt: TGTGCCAGCAGCAAAGTACCGGGACTATCCACAGATACGCAGTATTTT; CDR3aa: CASSKVPGLSTDTQYF; d_gene: TRBD2; abundance: .; v_gene: TRBV7-3; j_gene: TRBJ2-3
CDR3nt: TGTGCCAGCAGCTGGCGGGACAGCTCTGGAAACACCATATATTTT; CDR3aa: CASSWRDSSGNTIYF; d_gene: TRBD1; abundance: .; v_gene: TRBV5-6; j_gene: TRBJ1-3
CDR3nt: TGCAGCGTTTATGCCGGGACTATCGCAGCCAAAAATGAAAAACTGTTTTTT; CDR3aa: CSVYAGTIAAKNEKLFF; d_gene: .; abundance: .; v_gene: TRBV29-1; j_gene: TRBJ1-4
CDR3nt: TGTGCCAGCAGCTTAACGGGAGGGCCAGATACGCAGTATTTT; CDR3aa: CASSLTGGPDTQYF; d_gene: TRBD2; abundance: few; v_gene: TRBV7-3; j_gene: TRBJ2-3
CDR3nt: TGTGCCAGCAGCTTGGCCGGTGGAAACACCATATATTTT; CDR3aa: CASSLAGGNTIYF; d_gene: .; abundance: .; v_gene: TRBV5-4; j_gene: TRBJ1-3
CDR3nt: TGTGCCAGCAGCCGAAAGGGGCGGACCGGGACAGGGAAATACGAGCAGTACTTC; CDR3aa: CASSRKGRTGTGKYEQYF; d_gene: TRBD1; abundance: .; v_gene: TRBV14; j_gene: TRBJ2-7
CDR3nt: TGCAGCGTCGTCCGGAGCCTGAACACTGAAGCTTTCTTT; CDR3aa: CSVVRSLNTEAFF; d_gene: .; abundance: .; v_gene: TRBV29-1; j_gene: TRBJ1-1
CDR3nt: TGTGCCAGCAGTCCCCTCTTAGCGGCCGAGCAGTACTTC; CDR3aa: CASSPLLAAEQYF; d_gene: .; abundance: .; v_gene: TRBV12-3/TRBV12-4; j_gene: TRBJ2-7
CDR3nt: TGTGCCGCCTACAGGGGAAGGGGCTACACCTTC; CDR3aa: CAAYRGRGYTF; d_gene: TRBD1; abundance: .; v_gene: TRBV28; j_gene: TRBJ1-2
CDR3nt: TGTGCCAGCAGCCGCAGGACTGAGGACTCTGAGCAGTTCTTC; CDR3aa: CASSRRTEDSEQFF; d_gene: .; abundance: .; v_gene: TRBV28; j_gene: TRBJ2-1
CDR3nt: TGTGCCAGCAGTAATGGACAGGCTGCGGCAATTCCGCAGTACTTC; CDR3aa: CASSNGQAAAIPQYF; d_gene: TRBD1; abundance: .; v_gene: TRBV2; j_gene: TRBJ2-7
CDR3nt: TGTGCCACCAGTGGGACAGACTATGGCTACACCTTC; CDR3aa: CATSGTDYGYTF; d_gene: .; abundance: .; v_gene: TRBV24-1; j_gene: TRBJ1-2
CDR3nt: TGTGCCACCAGCAGAGACCCGGGGGTTGGCAATCAGCCCCAGCATTTT; CDR3aa: CATSRDPGVGNQPQHF; d_gene: .; abundance: .; v_gene: TRBV15; j_gene: TRBJ1-5
CDR3nt: TGTGCCAGCAGTTTACCACTAGCGGGCTCCTACGAGCAGTACTTC; CDR3aa: CASSLPLAGSYEQYF; d_gene: TRBD2; abundance: .; v_gene: TRBV28; j_gene: TRBJ2-7
CDR3nt: TGTGCCAGCTCACTTACGACAGACCATAATTCACCCCTCCACTTT; CDR3aa: CASSLTTDHNSPLHF; d_gene: .; abundance: .; v_gene: TRBV18; j_gene: TRBJ1-6
CDR3nt: TGTGCCAGCATTCCGGTGGTGGGGGACAAGTCCACTGAAGCTTTCTTT; CDR3aa: CASIPVVGDKSTEAFF; d_gene: .; abundance: .; v_gene: TRBV7-9; j_gene: TRBJ1-1
CDR3nt: TGCGCCAGCTATCCGGGACAGGGAGTTAACACTGAAGCTTTCTTT; CDR3aa: CASYPGQGVNTEAFF; d_gene: TRBD1; abundance: .; v_gene: TRBV5-1; j_gene: TRBJ1-1
CDR3nt: TGCGCCAGCAGTGAGTCGACGCGGGGGAATGAGCAGTTCTTC; CDR3aa: CASSESTRGNEQFF; d_gene: TRBD2; abundance: .; v_gene: TRBV10-1; j_gene: TRBJ2-1
CDR3nt: TGCGCCATCCCTGGACAGGGGGCTACCGGGGAGCTGTTTTTT; CDR3aa: CAIPGQGATGELFF; d_gene: TRBD1; abundance: .; v_gene: TRBV10-1; j_gene: TRBJ2-2